The rows below give T cell receptor beta chains drawn from one sample of a study of control samples from healthy donors and cancer patients. The data were produced by immunoSEQ multiplex PCR, yet TCRdb's version contains in-frame clones alone and is incomplete. The top ten hold 15% to 20% of the sample, which has about 73,000 clones, around nine tenths seen once. The sequenced sample consisted of PBMCs. The receptors derive from a man in his sixties with lung cancer. CDR3s include the opening cysteine and the closing phenylalanine or tryptophan. A D gene is named only where the DNA matches it firmly. Rows may omit the clone size; those that give it use once, few, many or a size class.

CDR3	DNA	J	D	size	V
CASSSPDPGVREQYF	TGTGCCAGCAGCTCTCCTGATCCGGGGGTGCGGGAGCAGTATTTT	TRBJ2-3	NA	NA	TRBV7-2
CSVIKGDYEQYF	TGCAGCGTTATTAAGGGGGACTACGAGCAGTACTTC	TRBJ2-7	NA	NA	TRBV29-1
CASRDMSSGANVLTF	TGCGCCAGCAGGGATATGAGCTCTGGGGCCAACGTCCTGACTTTC	TRBJ2-6	NA	NA	TRBV5-1
CASSPNGRNPEAFF	TGTGCCAGCTCACCAAATGGTCGGAACCCTGAAGCTTTCTTT	TRBJ1-1	NA	NA	TRBV18
CASSRLDREYYGYTF	TGTGCCAGCAGCCGGCTGGACAGGGAGTACTATGGCTACACCTTC	TRBJ1-2	TRBD1	NA	TRBV7-2
CTSSRGQQNIQYF	TGCACCAGCAGCCGGGGACAGCAAAACATTCAGTACTTC	TRBJ2-4	NA	NA	TRBV1
CSVESGATNEKLFF	TGCAGCGTTGAATCGGGGGCAACTAATGAAAAACTGTTTTTT	TRBJ1-4	NA	NA	TRBV29-1
CASSPLGETRGPLHF	TGTGCCAGCTCACCTTTGGGGGAAACCCGCGGACCCCTCCACTTT	TRBJ1-6	NA	NA	TRBV18
CASRNWGGEEKLFF	TGTGCCAGCAGAAATTGGGGGGGTGAGGAAAAACTGTTTTTT	TRBJ1-4	NA	NA	TRBV6-6
CASSQVTEAFF	TGTGCCAGCAGCCAAGTAACTGAAGCTTTCTTT	TRBJ1-1	NA	NA	TRBV14
CATSRTTGGYGYTF	TGTGCCACCAGCCGTACAACGGGTGGCTATGGCTACACCTTC	TRBJ1-2	NA	few	TRBV15
CASSSGLVGEQYF	TGTGCCAGCAGTTCCGGACTAGTGGGCGAGCAGTACTTC	TRBJ2-7	TRBD2	few	TRBV6-5
CASSLTDGTEAFF	TGTGCCAGCAGTTTGACGGACGGCACTGAAGCTTTCTTT	TRBJ1-1	NA	NA	TRBV6-5
CASSRRQGRANYGYTF	TGTGCCAGCAGTCGACGACAGGGTAGGGCTAACTATGGCTACACCTTC	TRBJ1-2	TRBD1	NA	TRBV6-6
CAWSVQTGGWYEQYF	TGTGCCTGGAGTGTACAAACAGGGGGCTGGTACGAGCAGTACTTC	TRBJ2-7	TRBD1	NA	TRBV30
CASSQVGGYLDSPLHF	TGTGCCAGCAGCCAAGTAGGCGGGTATTTGGATTCACCCCTCCACTTT	TRBJ1-6	NA	once	TRBV3-1/TRBV3-2
CASSHDDGTGAYGYTF	TGTGCCAGCAGCCATGATGACGGGACAGGGGCCTATGGCTACACCTTC	TRBJ1-2	TRBD1	NA	TRBV4-2
CATSDYGAGSTDTQYF	TGTGCCACCAGTGACTATGGGGCAGGGAGCACAGATACGCAGTATTTT	TRBJ2-3	NA	NA	TRBV24-1
CASSHPGKRETQYF	TGTGCCAGCAGCCATCCAGGGAAGCGTGAGACCCAGTACTTC	TRBJ2-5	NA	NA	TRBV11-3
CASSQASTAEQFF	TGTGCCAGCAGCCAAGCTTCGACCGCGGAGCAGTTCTTC	TRBJ2-1	NA	once	TRBV4-2
CASSLYLTGTSVTEAFF	TGCGCCAGCAGCTTATACTTAACCGGGACATCGGTAACTGAAGCTTTCTTT	TRBJ1-1	NA	NA	TRBV5-1
CASSEATGKDTGELFF	TGTGCCAGCAGTGAAGCTACGGGGAAGGACACCGGGGAGCTGTTTTTT	TRBJ2-2	NA	NA	TRBV2
CASSDPRQGAIGSYGYTF	TGTGCCAGCAGTGACCCGAGACAGGGGGCGATTGGGAGCTATGGCTACACCTTC	TRBJ1-2	TRBD1	NA	TRBV6-1
CASTLAGGNQPQHF	TGTGCCAGTACCCTGGCGGGTGGCAATCAGCCCCAGCATTTT	TRBJ1-5	NA	few	TRBV19
CASMRSRVETQYF	TGTGCCAGCATGAGGTCCAGGGTGGAGACCCAGTACTTC	TRBJ2-5	NA	once	TRBV5-8
CASSSRDRYDDEQFF	TGTGCCAGCAGTTCCCGGGACAGGTATGACGATGAGCAGTTCTTC	TRBJ2-1	TRBD1	NA	TRBV27